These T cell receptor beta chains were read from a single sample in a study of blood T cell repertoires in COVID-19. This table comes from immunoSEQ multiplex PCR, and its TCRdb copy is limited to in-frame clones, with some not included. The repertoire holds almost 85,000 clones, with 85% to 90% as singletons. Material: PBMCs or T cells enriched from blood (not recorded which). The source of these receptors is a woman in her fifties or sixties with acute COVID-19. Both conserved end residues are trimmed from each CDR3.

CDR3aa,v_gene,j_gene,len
ASSEHRDPYGYT,TRBV25-1,TRBJ1-2,12
SVEAMRGGRNYGYT,TRBV29-1,TRBJ1-2,14
ASSPQGIYDTQY,TRBV18,TRBJ2-3,12
ASSPGHPGDTQY,TRBV7-3,TRBJ2-3,12
ASSLAGPNNEQF,TRBV11-2,TRBJ2-1,12
ASSPVRTSTDTQY,TRBV7-9,TRBJ2-3,13
ASSTDSETQY,TRBV5-1,TRBJ2-5,10
ASSDAQGATTEAF,TRBV2,TRBJ1-1,13
ASSSELSAAQH,TRBV6-6,TRBJ1-5,11
ASSWTSRQETQY,TRBV6-5,TRBJ2-5,12
ASSLGQQETQY,TRBV7-2,TRBJ2-5,11
SVVGLGGYT,TRBV29-1,TRBJ1-2,9
ASSYGQRPDEQF,TRBV6-2/TRBV6-3,TRBJ2-1,12
ASKRFGNPIKT,TRBV2,TRBJ1-2,11
ASSDAVTGEAF,TRBV6-4,TRBJ1-1,11
ASSQESLSGNTIY,TRBV4-2,TRBJ1-3,13
ASSQEPQLEAF,TRBV3-1/TRBV3-2,TRBJ1-1,11
ASSLKVRGSHEQY,TRBV21-1,TRBJ2-7,13
ASAAGQSSYNEQF,TRBV19,TRBJ2-1,13
ASSETGTYYGYT,TRBV14,TRBJ1-2,12
ASSEAQWWASNSPLH,TRBV2,TRBJ1-6,15
ASSFPGQGSYGSYNEQF,TRBV5-4,TRBJ2-1,17
ASSQKLGTGGTGNTIY,TRBV2,TRBJ1-3,16
ASSSRQGYGYT,TRBV19,TRBJ1-2,11
AISERGGSTGEQY,TRBV10-3,TRBJ2-7,13
ASSFGTVNTEAF,TRBV19,TRBJ1-1,12
ASSEIGRYNEQF,TRBV10-1,TRBJ2-1,12
ASSPREQFVQGADTQY,TRBV18,TRBJ2-3,16
ASSLGDRGYGYT,TRBV5-1,TRBJ1-2,12
ASSKGGQQPQH,TRBV7-9,TRBJ1-5,11
ASSPAGTSGNFYNEQF,TRBV7-9,TRBJ2-1,16
ASSLRQGATEAF,TRBV11-3,TRBJ1-1,12
ASSQVRLAGENEQY,TRBV4-2,TRBJ2-7,14
ASLAGPTGELF,TRBV7-9,TRBJ2-2,11
ASSSPRGRGEQY,TRBV6-2/TRBV6-3,TRBJ2-7,12
ASSQQGAHGYT,TRBV5-4,TRBJ1-2,11
ASNPLGQGGYEQY,TRBV7-9,TRBJ2-7,13
ASSLAQLALNEQF,TRBV7-2,TRBJ2-1,13
ATSARQGAHPEAF,TRBV15,TRBJ1-1,13
ASRGSGSGQETQY,TRBV6-5,TRBJ2-5,13
ASSALPGLAGEETQY,TRBV9,TRBJ2-5,15
AWSAQGYEQY,TRBV30,TRBJ2-7,10
ASSFSGGGAIGGYT,TRBV5-1,TRBJ1-2,14